The clone carrying this TCR beta chain was seen repeatedly, ten times or more. This sample was included in a study of low-dose radiotherapy and immunotherapy resistance in tumors. Overall study context: Cohort 2 received 1 Gy per fraction every two weeks, totaling 13 Gy over 26 weeks.

The CDR3 length is 15 residues. Germline V gene sequence: CDR1 MNHNY, CDR2 SVGAGI (reference sequence). Trimming stripped 1 base from V and 6 bases from J, with 15 bases between. First-strand cDNA relied on TRAV- and TRBV-specific primers spanning alpha and beta chains. It was with a constant-region primer and a V-primer adapter that TCRs were amplified over roughly 19 PCR cycles. Amplifying the isolated mRNA was done by in vitro transcription. One entry per CDR3 protein results from TCRdb running MiXCR on the reads. The sample lists around 100,000 distinct CDR3 sequences; more than 20% were seen once. Noted time point: after trial treatment. The treatment denotes: LDRT plus nivolumab, ipilimumab, low-dose cyclophosphamide and aspirin (RACIN trial). Eligible patients bore advanced solid tumors devoid of tumor-infiltrating lymphocytes.

The sequence came from a female donor with ovarian cancer. The starting material was PBMCs, obtained after low-dose radiotherapy plus immunotherapy. The chain uses TRBV6-6 and TRBJ2-5; D possibly matches TRBD1 or TRBD2 (5 bases each). The CDR3 sequence: CASSYLQGSGQTQYF. The CDR3 nucleotides are TGTGCCAGCAGTTACTTACAAGGGTCGGGACAGACCCAGTACTTC.